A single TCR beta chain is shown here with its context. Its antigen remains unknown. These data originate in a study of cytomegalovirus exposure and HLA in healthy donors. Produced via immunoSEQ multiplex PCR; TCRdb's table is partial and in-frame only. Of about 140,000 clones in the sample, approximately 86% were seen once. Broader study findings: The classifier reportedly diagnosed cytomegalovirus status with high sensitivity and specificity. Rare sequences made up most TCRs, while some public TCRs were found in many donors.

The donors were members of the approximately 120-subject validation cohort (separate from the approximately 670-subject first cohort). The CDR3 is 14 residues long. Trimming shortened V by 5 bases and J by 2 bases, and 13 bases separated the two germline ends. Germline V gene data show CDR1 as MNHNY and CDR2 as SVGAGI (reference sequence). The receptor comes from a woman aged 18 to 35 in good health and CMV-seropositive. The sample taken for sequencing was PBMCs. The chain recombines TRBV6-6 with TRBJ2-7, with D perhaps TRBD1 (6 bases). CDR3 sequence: CASSPGTLAYEQYF. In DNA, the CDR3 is TGTGCCAGCAGTCCCGGGACACTTGCCTACGAGCAGTACTTC.